Sequencing of this TCR beta chain was carried out in a study of immune cell composition in non-small cell lung cancer. Points from the study as a whole: Squamous lung tumours showed higher top 10 clone scores and clonality than adenocarcinomas. Overall clonality, unlike maximal tumour-associated clone frequency, did not predict TIL reactivity.

As concerns this clone: Antigen unknown.

TCRdb keeps only in-frame clones here, not all; method: immunoSEQ multiplex PCR. This sample has 5,500 to 6,000 clones; 78% occur once, and the top ten carry about 7.3%. This clonotype was obtained from a human donor with non-small cell lung cancer. The sample taken for sequencing was lung tumor tissue.

The CDR3, as DNA: TGTGCCTGGAGCCGTACAGTACTAGCGGGGGTTAATGAGCAGTTCTTC. Amino acids: CAWSRTVLAGVNEQFF. V is TRBV30 and J is TRBJ2-1, with 11 nucleotides matching TRBD2. V dropped 3 bases and J dropped 7; count of bases not matched to a gene: 11. This CDR3 has 16 residues. Germline-derived CDR1 and CDR2 are GTSNPN and SVGIG (reference sequence).